This record covers a single T cell receptor (beta chain). The sample comes from a study of prognosis after radiotherapy for stage I lung cancer. Researchers used two-round multiplex PCR to amplify TCR beta CDR3 starting from genomic DNA. With primers specific to each TRBV and TRBJ gene, the first-round PCR was performed. TCRdb re-analysed the multiplex PCR reads in MiXCR, keeping a single row per CDR3 protein. The sample has roughly 23,000 distinct CDR3 sequences; roughly two fifths are singletons. V dropped 2 bases and J dropped 0 bases, with 11 bases sitting between them. The CDR3 length is 16 residues. Germline loops: CDR1 LNHDA, CDR2 SQIVND (reference sequence).

This receptor was obtained from a donor aged 50 or older with non-small cell lung cancer. Source: PBMCs, taken before or after stereotactic body radiation therapy (not recorded which). The rearrangement links TRBV19 to TRBJ1-5, with a tentative D call TRBD1 (6 bases). Written as DNA, the CDR3 is TGTGCCAGTAGTATAAATCTACAGGGTAGCAATCAGCCCCAGCATTTT. This translates into CASSINLQGSNQPQHF.